Below are 11 T cell receptor beta chains sequenced from a single sample in a study of OX40 agonist ivuxolimab in advanced cancers. Some clones are missing from TCRdb's copy, which holds only in-frame ones; the method was immunoSEQ multiplex PCR. The sample carries 65,000 to 70,000 clones, over 75% recorded once. Here the sequenced sample was CD4+ or CD8+ T cells sorted from blood, taken in a trial of the OX40 agonist ivuxolimab. All receptors derive from an adult with an advanced solid tumor such as melanoma, head and neck, liver or kidney cancer.

J is TRBJ2-2 and V is TRBV2, with D tentatively TRBD1 or TRBD2 (5 bases each). V gave up 4 bases and J gave up 8 bases, with 11 bases separating them. This CDR3 is 13 amino acids long. The V gene's germline CDR1 is SNHLY and CDR2 FYNNEI. The CDR3 here is CASSGNRRGELFF. DNA for the CDR3: TGTGCCAGCAGTGGTAACAGGAGGGGGGAGCTGTTTTTT.

The rearrangement joins TRBV6-1 to TRBJ1-6; no clear D gene. CDR3 length: 15 amino acids. Germline V gene data show CDR1 as MNHNS and CDR2 as SASEGT. V shed 7 bases and J shed 5 bases, with 15 bases lying between them. This chain's CDR3 is CASMGTLGNNSPLHF. CDR3 nucleotide sequence: TGTGCCAGCATGGGTACGCTGGGAAATAATTCACCCCTCCACTTT.

V and J are TRBV2 and TRBJ2-6, with 8 bases matching TRBD1. Germline CDR1 is SNHLY and CDR2 is FYNNEI. V trimming: 7 bases; J trimming: 3 bases; junction bases outside the gene matches: 11. The CDR3 runs 17 residues. The CDR3 here is CASNFFKQGVGANVLTF. CDR3 nucleotide sequence: TGTGCCAGCAACTTTTTTAAACAGGGGGTTGGGGCCAACGTCCTGACTTTC. The full variable domain, rest sourced from reference TRBV2 and TRBJ2-6, is EPEVTQTPSHQVTQMGQEVILRCVPISNHLYFYWYRQILGQKVEFLVSFYNNEISEKSEIFDDQFSVERPDGSNFTLKIRSTKLEDSAMYFCASNFFKQGVGANVLTFGAGSRLTVL.

This rearrangement joins TRBV6-5 to TRBJ1-1; D ambiguous. Germline V gene lookup returns CDR1 MNHEY and CDR2 SVGAGI. V was trimmed by 2 bases and J by 1 base, leaving 5 bases between them. The CDR3 is 13 amino acids. The CDR3 reads CASSYDGNTEAFF. Written as DNA, the CDR3 is TGTGCCAGCAGTTACGACGGGAACACTGAAGCTTTCTTT.

The V gene is TRBV29-1, the J gene TRBJ2-1; D call uncertain. Germline loops: CDR1 SQVTM, CDR2 ANQGSEA. The CDR3 runs to 10 residues. Trimming shortened V by 3 bases and J by 13 bases, and 10 bases separated the two germline ends. CDR3 nucleotide sequence: TGCAGCGTTGATTTGGGTTATCAGTTCTTC. Its translation: CSVDLGYQFF.

The V gene is TRBV18, the J gene TRBJ2-5; D is possibly TRBD1 (6 bases). Germline CDR1 and CDR2: KGHSH and LQKENI. Between the trimmed V and J ends, which lost 3 bases and 1 base, there was a span of 9 bases. CDR3 length: 14 amino acids. CDR3 in DNA: TGTGCCAGCTCACCCCGGGACATCCAAGAGACCCAGTACTTC. Amino acids: CASSPRDIQETQYF.

The chain employs TRBV7-9 and TRBJ1-2; 7 bases fit TRBD1. V dropped 5 bases and J dropped 2; count of bases not matched to a gene: 8. The CDR3 contains 15 residues. Germline CDR1 is SEHNR and CDR2 is FQNEAQ (reference sequence). The CDR3: CASSPETTGNYGYTF. In DNA form, the CDR3 reads TGTGCCAGCAGCCCTGAAACGACAGGGAACTATGGCTACACCTTC.

The genes are TRBV5-8 and TRBJ1-3, with a possible D match to TRBD1 (5 bases). The CDR3 sequence is 15 residues long. The V gene's germline CDR1 is SGHTS and CDR2 YDEGEE. The germline V and J ends were trimmed by 3 bases and 0 bases, with 10 bases remaining between them. CDR3 amino acids: CASSYRQISGNTIYF. Here the CDR3 DNA reads TGTGCCAGCAGCTACAGACAGATCTCTGGAAACACCATATATTTT.

This rearrangement joins TRBV15 to TRBJ1-1; D ambiguous. CDR3 length: 13 residues. Germline CDR1 LNHNV, CDR2 YYDKDF (reference sequence). V was trimmed by 1 base and J by 4 bases, leaving 7 bases between them. The CDR3 here is CATSRVLGTEAFF. The CDR3 nucleotides read TGTGCCACCAGCAGAGTTTTGGGCACTGAAGCTTTCTTT.

J is TRBJ2-5 and V is TRBV29-1; no firm D call. The CDR3 has 10 amino acids. In germline, CDR1 is SQVTM, CDR2 ANQGSEA. V was trimmed by 5 bases and J by 0 bases, leaving 1 base between them. The CDR3 reads CSVNQETQYF. The CDR3 DNA reads TGCAGCGTTAACCAAGAGACCCAGTACTTC.

This chain joins TRBV7-9 and TRBJ2-2, with unresolved D. There are 14 residues in the CDR3. The V gene's germline CDR1 is SEHNR and CDR2 FQNEAQ (reference sequence). V lost 7 bases and J 2 bases, leaving 11 bases between the germline ends. The CDR3 reads CASTPPVNTGELFF. The DNA of the CDR3 is TGTGCCAGCACCCCCCCGGTAAACACCGGGGAGCTGTTTTTT.